This T cell receptor (beta chain) emerged from a study of T-cell reconstitution after alpha-beta-depleted transplantation in children. Germline V CDR1 and CDR2: SQVTM, ANQGSEA. The V segment lost 6 bases and the J segment 4 bases; nucleotides outside the gene matches: 9. The CDR3 covers 14 residues. Preparation of the TCRbeta library was carried out with unique molecular identifiers. TCRdb used MiXCR to reprocess the PCR reads, holding one entry per CDR3 protein. The sample carries around 600,000 distinct CDR3 sequences, about 10% recorded once. This clonotype was detected ten times or more. This rearrangement joins TRBV29-1 to TRBJ2-1, with 7 nucleotides matching TRBD1. The receptor comes from a human donor who donated a stem cell graft to a child with acute myeloid leukemia. The input for sequencing was PBMCs from the stem cell graft donor, taken from the stem cell graft. The CDR3 nucleotides read TGCAGCGTGGGGTTTCGGGACAGATACAATGAGCAGTTCTTC. Amino acids: CSVGFRDRYNEQFF.